These 9 T cell receptor beta chains share one sample of origin, sequenced in a study of early T cells in non-severe SARS-CoV-2 infection. One entry per CDR3 protein results from TCRdb running MiXCR on the 5' RACE reads. The sample contains around 28,000 distinct CDR3 sequences, around 5% of which appear only once. The sample was whole blood. The receptor source for this set is an adult who was a healthcare worker with PCR-confirmed SARS-CoV-2 infection or an uninfected control (not recorded which).

V usage is TRBV20-1 and J usage is TRBJ2-7, with D possibly called TRBD1 or TRBD2 (6 bases each). The CDR3 contains 13 residues. Germline V gene data show CDR1 as DFQATT and CDR2 as SNEGSKA (reference sequence). The V gene lost 3 bases and the J gene lost 1 base, with 10 bases spanning the gap. The DNA of the CDR3 is TGCAGTGCTAGGGGGGGACAATCCTACGAGCAGTACTTC. It encodes CSARGGQSYEQYF.

J is TRBJ2-1 and V is TRBV28; the D is unclear. Looked up from germline, CDR1 is MDHEN and CDR2 is SYDVKM. Between the trimmed V and J ends, which lost 6 bases and 8 bases, there was a span of 11 bases. The CDR3 loop spans 12 amino acids. The CDR3 is CASSPGEDEQFF. In DNA form, the CDR3 reads TGTGCCAGCAGCCCCGGAGAGGATGAGCAGTTCTTC.

Many counts were recorded for this clonotype. The V and J genes are TRBV20-1 and TRBJ1-4, with unresolved D. Between the trimmed V and J ends, which lost 2 bases and 3 bases, there was a span of 13 bases. The germline V gene encodes CDR1 DFQATT and CDR2 SNEGSKA (reference sequence). This CDR3 has 15 residues. CDR3 coding DNA: TGCAGTGCTAGACCCGGGGAGTCGGCTAATGAAAAACTGTTTTTT. It codes for CSARPGESANEKLFF.

This clonotype was observed at least ten times. The chain links TRBV6-2 or TRBV6-3 to TRBJ2-3; D possibly corresponds to TRBD2 (5 bases). The V gene's germline CDR1 is MNHEY and CDR2 SVGEGT. V dropped 6 bases and J dropped 2 bases, with 15 bases sitting between them. This CDR3 has 15 residues. The CDR3 reads CASSDYRLNTDTQYF. The CDR3 coding sequence is TGTGCCAGCAGCGACTACCGCCTCAACACAGATACGCAGTATTTT.

The table lists this clonotype with many counts. CDR3 in DNA: TGTGCCAGCAGCCGAACCGGGACTAGCGGGTTCAGCTCCTACAATGAGCAGTTCTTC. Translating it yields CASSRTGTSGFSSYNEQFF. The V gene is TRBV7-9, the J gene TRBJ2-1; 12 nucleotides align to TRBD2. Germline assignment: CDR1 SEHNR and CDR2 FQNEAQ (reference sequence). CDR3 length: 19 residues. V was pared by 5 bases and J by 0 bases, with 11 bases of the junction left unmatched.

This clonotype was picked up many times. The V and J genes are TRBV6-1 and TRBJ1-5; the match to TRBD1 covers 8 bases. This CDR3 is 15 amino acids long. Germline V gene lookup returns CDR1 MNHNS and CDR2 SASEGT. Germline trimming cut 4 bases from V and 7 bases from J; bases unmatched to any gene: 9. CDR3 nucleotides: TGTGCCAGCAGTGGATCCGGACAGGGTCGACAGCCCCAGCATTTT. Translation: CASSGSGQGRQPQHF.

This clonotype is medium-sized in the sample. The chain carries TRBV7-9 and TRBJ1-4, with D possibly matching TRBD1 (5 bases). Germline CDR1 SEHNR, CDR2 FQNEAQ (reference sequence). Trimming left V 5 bases short and J 5 bases short, with 21 bases between. This CDR3 contains 17 residues. CDR3 region: CASSPTGERVGNEKLFF. The CDR3 nucleotides are TGTGCCAGCAGCCCGACGGGGGAAAGGGTCGGGAATGAAAAACTGTTTTTT.

This clonotype has a handful of counts. This chain connects TRBV28 to TRBJ2-7, with 8 nucleotides matching TRBD1. The CDR3 sequence is 15 residues long. V lost 5 bases, J lost 4 bases, and 10 bases stayed unmatched. Germline loops: CDR1 MDHEN, CDR2 SYDVKM. DNA for the CDR3: TGTGCCAGCAGTAGACTTACAGGGGGTGCGTACGAGCAGTACTTC. This codes for CASSRLTGGAYEQYF.

This clonotype was recorded a few times. The rearrangement uses TRBV28 and TRBJ1-5, with D unresolved. Germline CDR1 MDHEN, CDR2 SYDVKM. Trimming pared 2 bases from V and 4 bases from J, leaving 12 bases between. The CDR3 sequence is 15 residues long. Here the CDR3 reads CASSLRHSLNQPQHF. CDR3 DNA: TGTGCCAGCAGTTTACGGCACAGTTTGAATCAGCCCCAGCATTTT.